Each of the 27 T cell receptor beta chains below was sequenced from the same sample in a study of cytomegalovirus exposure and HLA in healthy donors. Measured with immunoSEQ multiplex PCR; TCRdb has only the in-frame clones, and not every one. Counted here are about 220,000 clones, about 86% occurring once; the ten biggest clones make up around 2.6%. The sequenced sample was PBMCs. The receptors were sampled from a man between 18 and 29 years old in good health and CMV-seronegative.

CDR3 nucleotide sequence: TGTGCCAGCAGCCGGGACAGGGGTGGGGACATTCAGTACTTC. It is translated as CASSRDRGGDIQYF. The gene calls are TRBV7-8 and TRBJ2-4; 10 bases are shared with TRBD1. CDR1 and CDR2 (germline): SGHVS, FQNEAQ. The CDR3 has 14 residues. V trimming: 5 bases; J trimming: 8 bases; junction bases outside the gene matches: 6.

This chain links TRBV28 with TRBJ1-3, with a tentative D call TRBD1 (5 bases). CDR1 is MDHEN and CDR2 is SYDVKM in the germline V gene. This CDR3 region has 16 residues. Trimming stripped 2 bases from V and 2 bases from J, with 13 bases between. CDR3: CASSLRLRTTGNTIYF. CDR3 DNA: TGTGCCAGCAGTTTACGTCTGCGGACAACTGGAAACACCATATATTTT.

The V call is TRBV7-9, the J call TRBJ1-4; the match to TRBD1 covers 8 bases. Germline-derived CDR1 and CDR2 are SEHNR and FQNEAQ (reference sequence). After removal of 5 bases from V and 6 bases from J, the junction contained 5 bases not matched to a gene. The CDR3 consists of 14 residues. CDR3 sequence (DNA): TGTGCCAGCAGCCCGGACAGGGAGGATGAAAAACTGTTTTTT. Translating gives CASSPDREDEKLFF.

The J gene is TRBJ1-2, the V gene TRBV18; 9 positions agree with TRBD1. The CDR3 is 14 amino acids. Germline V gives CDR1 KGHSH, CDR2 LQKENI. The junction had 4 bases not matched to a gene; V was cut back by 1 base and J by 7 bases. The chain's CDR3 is CASSPLTGGFGYTF. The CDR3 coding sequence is TGTGCCAGCTCACCACTAACAGGGGGCTTTGGCTACACCTTC. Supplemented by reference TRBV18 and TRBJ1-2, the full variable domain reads NAGVMQNPRHLVRRRGQEARLRCSPMKGHSHVYWYRQLPEEGLKFMVYLQKENIIDESGMPKERFSAEFPKEGPSILRIQQVVRGDSAAYFCASSPLTGGFGYTFGSGTRLTVV.

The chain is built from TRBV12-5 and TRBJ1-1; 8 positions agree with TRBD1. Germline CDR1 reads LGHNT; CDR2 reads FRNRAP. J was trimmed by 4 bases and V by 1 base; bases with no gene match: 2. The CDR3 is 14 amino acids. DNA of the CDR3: TGTGCTAGTGGTTTGGGGACAGGGTCCACTGAAGCTTTCTTT. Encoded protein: CASGLGTGSTEAFF. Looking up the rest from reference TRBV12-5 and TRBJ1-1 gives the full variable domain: DARVTQTPRHKVTEMGQEVTMRCQPILGHNTVFWYRQTMMQGLELLAYFRNRAPLDDSGMPKDRFSAEMPDATLATLKIQPSEPRDSAVYFCASGLGTGSTEAFFGQGTRLTVV.

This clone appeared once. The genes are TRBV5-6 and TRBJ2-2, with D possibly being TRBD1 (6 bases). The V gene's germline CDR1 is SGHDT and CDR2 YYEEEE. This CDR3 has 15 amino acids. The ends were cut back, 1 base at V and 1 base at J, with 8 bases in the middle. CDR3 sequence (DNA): TGTGCCAGCAGCTTGTTACAGGGGAACACCGGGGAGCTGTTTTTT. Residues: CASSLLQGNTGELFF.

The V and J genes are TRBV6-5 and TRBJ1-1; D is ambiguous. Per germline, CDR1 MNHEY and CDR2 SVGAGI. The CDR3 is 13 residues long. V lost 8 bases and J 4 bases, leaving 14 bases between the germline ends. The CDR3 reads CASRVRWPTEAFF. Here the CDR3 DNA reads TGTGCCAGCCGGGTACGGTGGCCCACTGAAGCTTTCTTT.

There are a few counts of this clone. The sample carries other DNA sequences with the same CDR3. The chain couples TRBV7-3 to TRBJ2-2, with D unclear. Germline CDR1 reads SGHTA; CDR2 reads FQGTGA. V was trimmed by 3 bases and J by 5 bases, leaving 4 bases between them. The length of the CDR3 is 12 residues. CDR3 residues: CASSFSTGELFF. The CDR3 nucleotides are TGTGCCAGCAGCTTTAGTACCGGGGAGCTGTTTTTT.

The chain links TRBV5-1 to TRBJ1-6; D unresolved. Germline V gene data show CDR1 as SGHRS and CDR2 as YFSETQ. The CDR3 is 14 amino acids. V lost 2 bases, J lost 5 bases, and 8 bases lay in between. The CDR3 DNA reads TGCGCCAGCAGCTTAATCCCAGATAATTCACCCCTCCACTTT. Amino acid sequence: CASSLIPDNSPLHF.

This chain's CDR3 is CASSLGLGTGYGYTF. The CDR3 DNA is TGTGCCAGCAGCTTAGGTCTAGGGACAGGGTATGGCTACACCTTC. The chain carries TRBV7-9 and TRBJ1-2, with TRBD1 matching over 9 bases. This CDR3 spans 15 amino acids. Germline loops: CDR1 SEHNR, CDR2 FQNEAQ (reference sequence). With V trimmed by 1 base and J by 5 bases, 5 bases remained unmatched.

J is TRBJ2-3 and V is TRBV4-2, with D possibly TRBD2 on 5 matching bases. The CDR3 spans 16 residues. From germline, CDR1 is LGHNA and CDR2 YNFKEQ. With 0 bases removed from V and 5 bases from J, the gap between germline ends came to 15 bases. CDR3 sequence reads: CASSQELGLAGDTQYF. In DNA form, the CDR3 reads TGTGCCAGCAGCCAAGAACTCGGCCTAGCAGGAGATACGCAGTATTTT.

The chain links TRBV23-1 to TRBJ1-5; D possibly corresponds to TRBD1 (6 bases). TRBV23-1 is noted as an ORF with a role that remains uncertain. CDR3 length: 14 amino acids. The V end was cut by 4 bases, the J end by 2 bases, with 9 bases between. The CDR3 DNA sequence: TGCGCCAGCAGTCCCGGACAGTGCAATCAGCCCCAGCATTTT. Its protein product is CASSPGQCNQPQHF.

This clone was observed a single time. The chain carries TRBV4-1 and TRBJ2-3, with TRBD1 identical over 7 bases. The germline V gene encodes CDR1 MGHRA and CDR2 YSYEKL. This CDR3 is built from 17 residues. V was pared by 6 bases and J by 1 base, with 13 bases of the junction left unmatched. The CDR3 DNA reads TGCGCCAGCAGGGCTAGACAGGGAGTCCTCGGCACAGATACGCAGTATTTT. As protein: CASRARQGVLGTDTQYF.

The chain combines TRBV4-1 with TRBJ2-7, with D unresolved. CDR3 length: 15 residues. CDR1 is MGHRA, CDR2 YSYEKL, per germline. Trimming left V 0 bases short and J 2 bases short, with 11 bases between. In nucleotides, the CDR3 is TGCGCCAGCAGCCAAGATTCTACCAGGACCTACGAGCAGTACTTC. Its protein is CASSQDSTRTYEQYF.

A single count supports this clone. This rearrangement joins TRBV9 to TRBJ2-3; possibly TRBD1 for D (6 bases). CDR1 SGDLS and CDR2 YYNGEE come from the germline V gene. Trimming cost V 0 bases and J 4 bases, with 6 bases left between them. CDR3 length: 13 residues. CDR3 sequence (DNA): TGTGCCAGCAGCGTAGGACAGGCAGATACGCAGTATTTT. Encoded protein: CASSVGQADTQYF.

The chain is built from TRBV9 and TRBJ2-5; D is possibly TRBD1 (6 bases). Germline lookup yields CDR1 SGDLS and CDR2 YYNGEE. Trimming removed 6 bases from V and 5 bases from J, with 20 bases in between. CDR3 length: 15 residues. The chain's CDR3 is CASTRTEGRLETQYF. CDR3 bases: TGTGCCAGCACCCGGACAGAGGGACGGCTGGAGACCCAGTACTTC.

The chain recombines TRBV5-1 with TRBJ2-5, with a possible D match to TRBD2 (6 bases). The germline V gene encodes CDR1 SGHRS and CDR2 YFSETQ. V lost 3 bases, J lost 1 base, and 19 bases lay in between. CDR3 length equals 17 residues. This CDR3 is CASSSLPFGSGQETQYF. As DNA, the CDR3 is TGCGCCAGCAGCTCGCTCCCCTTTGGTAGCGGCCAAGAGACCCAGTACTTC.

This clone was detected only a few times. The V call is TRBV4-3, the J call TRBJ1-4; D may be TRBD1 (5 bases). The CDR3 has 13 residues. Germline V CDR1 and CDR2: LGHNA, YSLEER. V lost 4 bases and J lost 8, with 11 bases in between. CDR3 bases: TGCGCCAGCAGCCTCAATGGGGGGGAAAAACTGTTTTTT. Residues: CASSLNGGEKLFF.

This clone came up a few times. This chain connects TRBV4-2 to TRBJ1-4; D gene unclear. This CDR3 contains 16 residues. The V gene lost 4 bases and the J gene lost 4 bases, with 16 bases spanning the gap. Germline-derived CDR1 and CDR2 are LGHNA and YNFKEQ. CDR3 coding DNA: TGTGCCAGCAGCCTCCAGCGGGGAGGTAGTAATGAAAAACTGTTTTTT. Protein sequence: CASSLQRGGSNEKLFF.

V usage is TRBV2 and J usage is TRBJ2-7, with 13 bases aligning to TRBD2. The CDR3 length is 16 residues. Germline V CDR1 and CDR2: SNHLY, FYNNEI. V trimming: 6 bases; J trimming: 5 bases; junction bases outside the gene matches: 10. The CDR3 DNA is TGTGCCAGCAGCTATGAACTAGCGGGGGGGCCTCACGAGCAGTACTTC. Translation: CASSYELAGGPHEQYF.

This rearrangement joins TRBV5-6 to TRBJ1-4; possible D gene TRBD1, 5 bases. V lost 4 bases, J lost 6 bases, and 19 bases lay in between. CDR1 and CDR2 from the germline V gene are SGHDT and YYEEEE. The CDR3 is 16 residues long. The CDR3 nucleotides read TGTGCCAGCAGCGCCTCCCAGTATGGGGGGGATGAAAAACTGTTTTTT. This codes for CASSASQYGGDEKLFF.

CDR3 in DNA: TGTGCCAGCACCCGCCACGGGGAAAGCAATCAGCCCCAGCATTTT. It specifies CASTRHGESNQPQHF. The chain carries TRBV28 and TRBJ1-5; no clear D gene. In germline, CDR1 is MDHEN, CDR2 SYDVKM. V lost 7 bases and J 1 base, leaving 14 bases between the germline ends. The CDR3 sequence is 15 residues long.

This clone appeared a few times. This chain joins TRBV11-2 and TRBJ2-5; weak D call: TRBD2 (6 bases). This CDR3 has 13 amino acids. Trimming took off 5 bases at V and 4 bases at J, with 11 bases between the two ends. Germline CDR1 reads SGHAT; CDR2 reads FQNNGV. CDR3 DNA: TGTGCCAGCAGCCGCGGGGCGGGAGAGACCCAGTACTTC. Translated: CASSRGAGETQYF.

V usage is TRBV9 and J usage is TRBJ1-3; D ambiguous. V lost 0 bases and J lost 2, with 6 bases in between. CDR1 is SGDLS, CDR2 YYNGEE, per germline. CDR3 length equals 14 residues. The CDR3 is CASSVEQPGNTIYF. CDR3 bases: TGTGCCAGCAGCGTAGAACAGCCTGGAAACACCATATATTTT.

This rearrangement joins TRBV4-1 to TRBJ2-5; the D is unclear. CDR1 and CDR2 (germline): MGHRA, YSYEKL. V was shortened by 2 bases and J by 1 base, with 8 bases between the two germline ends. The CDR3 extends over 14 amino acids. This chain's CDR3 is CASSQYGPQETQYF. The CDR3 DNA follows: TGCGCCAGCAGCCAATATGGGCCCCAAGAGACCCAGTACTTC.

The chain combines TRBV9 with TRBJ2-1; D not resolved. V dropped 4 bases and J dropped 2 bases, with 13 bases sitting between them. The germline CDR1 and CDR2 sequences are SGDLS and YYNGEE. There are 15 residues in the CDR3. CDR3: CASSPKAAAYNEQFF. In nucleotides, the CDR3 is TGTGCCAGCAGCCCGAAAGCCGCCGCCTACAATGAGCAGTTCTTC.

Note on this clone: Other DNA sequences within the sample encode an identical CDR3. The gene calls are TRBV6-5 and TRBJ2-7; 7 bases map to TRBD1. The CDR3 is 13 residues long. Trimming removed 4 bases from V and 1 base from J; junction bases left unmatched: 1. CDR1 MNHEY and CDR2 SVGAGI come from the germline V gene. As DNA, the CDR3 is TGTGCCAGCAGTTTACAGGGGTCCTACGAGCAGTACTTC. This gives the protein CASSLQGSYEQYF.